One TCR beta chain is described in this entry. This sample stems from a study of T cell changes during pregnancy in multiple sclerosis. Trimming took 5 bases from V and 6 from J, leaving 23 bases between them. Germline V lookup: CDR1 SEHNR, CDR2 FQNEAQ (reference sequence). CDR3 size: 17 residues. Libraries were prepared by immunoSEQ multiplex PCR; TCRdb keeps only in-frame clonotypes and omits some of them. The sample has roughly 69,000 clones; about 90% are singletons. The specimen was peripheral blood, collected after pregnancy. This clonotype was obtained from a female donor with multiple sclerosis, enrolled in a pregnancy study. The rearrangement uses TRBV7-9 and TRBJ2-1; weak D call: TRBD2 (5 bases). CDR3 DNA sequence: TGTGCCAGCAGCCCAGAGGGTGGGAGTTTACTTAGCAATGAGCAGTTCTTC. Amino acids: CASSPEGGSLLSNEQFF.